This TCR beta chain appears in the sequencing data of a study of CD8 T cells in ankylosing spondylitis. Construction of TCR beta libraries was performed using quantitative 5'-RACE with molecular barcodes. In TCRdb, the 5' RACE reads were re-called with MiXCR into one record per CDR3 protein. Here the sample spans roughly 260,000 distinct CDR3 sequences, 15% to 20% being singletons. As regards this clonotype: The antigen is undetermined.

V was pared by 5 bases and J by 5 bases, with 11 bases of the junction left unmatched. The CDR3 spans 17 residues. Whole-study results and caveats: Some motif variants had been reported before (in reactive arthritis synovial fluid and blood). The authors reported significant enrichment of disease-linked clones in matched ankylosing spondylitis synovial fluid.

The sample consisted of blood, either unsorted or a sorted T cell fraction (not recorded which). The chain joins TRBV12-3 or TRBV12-4 to TRBJ2-3; 12 nucleotides align to TRBD2. This receptor was identified in a male donor with ankylosing spondylitis or in good health (not recorded which). The CDR3 loop reads CASSPPLAGGPIDTQYF. CDR3 DNA: TGTGCCAGCAGTCCCCCCCTAGCGGGGGGGCCTATAGATACGCAGTATTTT.